This TCR beta chain was retrieved from a study of vaccination effects on CD4 cells after COVID-19. This clone was seen only once. The antigen remains undetermined. Assay used: immunoSEQ multiplex PCR; TCRdb lists only in-frame clones, some missing. The table lists more than 40,000 clones, roughly 79% of them singletons. In the ViraFEST assay, antigen-specific CD4+ clonotypes were identified by expansion after peptide-pool stimulation. After around 10 days in culture, the CD4+ T cells were isolated. Vaccine recipients lacked prior SARS-CoV-2 infection and had negative nucleocapsid antibodies. It was with around 10 IU/ml IL-2 and about 9.2 ug/ml peptides that 1.5 million to 2.5 million PBMC per well were cultured. A half-volume exchange with IL-2 medium occurred on days 3 and 7. Study-wide findings and caveats: In the late period after vaccination, infection- and vaccine-induced clones contracted markedly.

This CDR3 spans 13 amino acids. V was trimmed by 4 bases and J by 3 bases, leaving 12 bases between them. Germline-derived CDR1 and CDR2 are SQVTM and ANQGSEA. The starting material was CD4+ T cells from PBMCs cultured with SARS-CoV-2 spike peptides, obtained before COVID-19 vaccination. The chain links TRBV29-1 to TRBJ2-5; TRBD2 is a possible D gene (5 bases). The sequence was collected from a human donor who received a COVID-19 vaccine. CDR3 sequence reads: CSVGAFGEETQYF. In DNA form, the CDR3 reads TGCAGCGTTGGGGCGTTCGGGGAAGAGACCCAGTACTTC.